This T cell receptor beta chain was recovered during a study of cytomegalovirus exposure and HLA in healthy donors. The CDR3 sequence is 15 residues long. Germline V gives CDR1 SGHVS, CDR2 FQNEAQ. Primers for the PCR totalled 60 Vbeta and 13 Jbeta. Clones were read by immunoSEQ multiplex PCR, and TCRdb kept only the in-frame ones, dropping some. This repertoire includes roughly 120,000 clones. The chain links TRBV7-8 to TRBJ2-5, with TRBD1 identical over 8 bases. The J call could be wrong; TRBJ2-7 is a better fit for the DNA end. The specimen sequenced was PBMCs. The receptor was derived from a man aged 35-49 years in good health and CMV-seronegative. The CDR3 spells CASSLARTGTYEQYF. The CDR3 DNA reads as TGTGCCAGCAGCTTAGCCCGGACAGGGACCTACGAGCAGTACTTC.